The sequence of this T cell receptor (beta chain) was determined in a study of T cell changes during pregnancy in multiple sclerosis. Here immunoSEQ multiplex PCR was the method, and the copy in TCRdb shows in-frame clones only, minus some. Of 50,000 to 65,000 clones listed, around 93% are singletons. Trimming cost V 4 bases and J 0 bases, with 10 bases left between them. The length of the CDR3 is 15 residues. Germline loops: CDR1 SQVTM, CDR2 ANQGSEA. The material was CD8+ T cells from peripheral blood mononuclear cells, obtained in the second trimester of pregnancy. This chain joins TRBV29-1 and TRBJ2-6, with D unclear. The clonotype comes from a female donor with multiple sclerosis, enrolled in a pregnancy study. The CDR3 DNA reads TGCAGCGTTGTAAGCTACGGCTCTGGGGCCAACGTCCTGACTTTC. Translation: CSVVSYGSGANVLTF. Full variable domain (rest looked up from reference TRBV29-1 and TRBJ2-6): SAVISQKPSRDICQRGTSLTIQCQVDSQVTMMFWYRQQPGQSLTLIATANQGSEATYESGFVIDKFPISRPNLTFSTLTVSNMSPEDSSIYLCSVVSYGSGANVLTFGAGSRLTVL.